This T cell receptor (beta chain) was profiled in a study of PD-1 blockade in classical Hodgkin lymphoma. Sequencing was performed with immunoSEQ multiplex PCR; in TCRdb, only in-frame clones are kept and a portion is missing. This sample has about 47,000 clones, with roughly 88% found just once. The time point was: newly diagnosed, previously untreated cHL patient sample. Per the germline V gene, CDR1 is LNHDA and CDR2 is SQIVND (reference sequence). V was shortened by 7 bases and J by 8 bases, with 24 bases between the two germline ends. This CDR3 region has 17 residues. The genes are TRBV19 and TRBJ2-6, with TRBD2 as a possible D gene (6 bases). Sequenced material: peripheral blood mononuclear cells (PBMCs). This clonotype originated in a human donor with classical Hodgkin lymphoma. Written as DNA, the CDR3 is TGTGCCAGTAATACTCCCCCACTAGCAGGAAAATCCAACGTCCTGACTTTC. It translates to CASNTPPLAGKSNVLTF.